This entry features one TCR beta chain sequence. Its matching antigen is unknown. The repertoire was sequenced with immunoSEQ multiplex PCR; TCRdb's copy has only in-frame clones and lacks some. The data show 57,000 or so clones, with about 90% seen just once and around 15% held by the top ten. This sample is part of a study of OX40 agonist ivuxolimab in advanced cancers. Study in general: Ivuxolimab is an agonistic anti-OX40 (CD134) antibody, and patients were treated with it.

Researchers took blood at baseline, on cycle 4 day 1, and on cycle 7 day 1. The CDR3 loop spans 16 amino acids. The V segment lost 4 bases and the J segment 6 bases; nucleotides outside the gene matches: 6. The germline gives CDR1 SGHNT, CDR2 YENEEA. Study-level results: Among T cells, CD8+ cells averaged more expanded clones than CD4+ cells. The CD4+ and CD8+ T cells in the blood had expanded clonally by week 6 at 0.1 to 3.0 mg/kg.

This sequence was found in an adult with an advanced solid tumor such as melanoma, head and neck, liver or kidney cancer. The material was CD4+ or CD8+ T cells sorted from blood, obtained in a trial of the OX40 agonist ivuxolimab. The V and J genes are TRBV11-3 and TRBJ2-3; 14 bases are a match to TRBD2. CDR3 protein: CASSSGLAGGMDTQYF. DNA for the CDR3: TGTGCCAGCAGCTCAGGACTAGCGGGAGGTATGGATACGCAGTATTTT.